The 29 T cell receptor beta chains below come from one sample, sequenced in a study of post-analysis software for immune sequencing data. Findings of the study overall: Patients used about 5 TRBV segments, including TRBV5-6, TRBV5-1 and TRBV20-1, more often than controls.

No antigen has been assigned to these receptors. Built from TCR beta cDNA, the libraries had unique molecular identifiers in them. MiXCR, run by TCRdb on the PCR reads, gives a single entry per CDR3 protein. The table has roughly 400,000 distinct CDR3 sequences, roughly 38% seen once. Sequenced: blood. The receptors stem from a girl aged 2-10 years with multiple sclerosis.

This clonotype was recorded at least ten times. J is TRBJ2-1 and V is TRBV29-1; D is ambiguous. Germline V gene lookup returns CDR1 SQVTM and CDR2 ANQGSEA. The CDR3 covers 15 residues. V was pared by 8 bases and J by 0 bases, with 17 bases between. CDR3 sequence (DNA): TGCAGCCCCGGTCGAGTTACCGGCTCCTACAATGAGCAGTTCTTC. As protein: CSPGRVTGSYNEQFF.

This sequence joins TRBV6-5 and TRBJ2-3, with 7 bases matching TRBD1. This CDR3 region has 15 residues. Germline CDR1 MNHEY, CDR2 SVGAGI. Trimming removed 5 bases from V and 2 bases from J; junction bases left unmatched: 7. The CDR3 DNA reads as TGTGCCAGCAGTCAAACACAGGGGTCCACAGATACGCAGTATTTT. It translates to CASSQTQGSTDTQYF.

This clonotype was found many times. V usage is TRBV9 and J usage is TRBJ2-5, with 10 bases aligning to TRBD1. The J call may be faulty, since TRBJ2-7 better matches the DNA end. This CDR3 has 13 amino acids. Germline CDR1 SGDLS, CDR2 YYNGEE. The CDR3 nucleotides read TGTGCCAGCAGCAGGACAGGGGGAAGCGAGCAGTACTTC. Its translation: CASSRTGGSEQYF.

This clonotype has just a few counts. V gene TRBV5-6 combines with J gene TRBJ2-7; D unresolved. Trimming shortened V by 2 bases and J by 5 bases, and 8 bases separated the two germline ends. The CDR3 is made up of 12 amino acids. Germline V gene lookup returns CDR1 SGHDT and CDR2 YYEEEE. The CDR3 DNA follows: TGTGCCAGCAGCTTCCCTAGGGACGAGCAGTACTTC. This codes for CASSFPRDEQYF. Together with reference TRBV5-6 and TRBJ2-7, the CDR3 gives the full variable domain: DAGVTQSPTHLIKTRGQQVTLRCSPKSGHDTVSWYQQALGQGPQFIFQYYEEEERQRGNFPDRFSGHQFPNYSSELNVNALLLGDSALYLCASSFPRDEQYFGPGTRLTVT.

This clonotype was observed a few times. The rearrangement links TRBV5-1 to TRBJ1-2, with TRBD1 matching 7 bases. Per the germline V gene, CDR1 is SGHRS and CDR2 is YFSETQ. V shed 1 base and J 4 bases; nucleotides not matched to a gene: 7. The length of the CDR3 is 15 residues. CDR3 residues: CASSLPPAGGYGYTF. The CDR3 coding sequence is TGCGCCAGCAGCTTGCCCCCGGCAGGGGGCTATGGCTACACCTTC.

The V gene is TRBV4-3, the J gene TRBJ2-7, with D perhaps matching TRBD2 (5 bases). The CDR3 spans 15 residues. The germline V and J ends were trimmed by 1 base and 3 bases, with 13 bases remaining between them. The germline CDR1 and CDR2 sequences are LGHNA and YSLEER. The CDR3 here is CASSQGSAADYEQYF. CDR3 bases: TGCGCCAGCAGCCAAGGCTCAGCGGCAGACTACGAGCAGTACTTC.

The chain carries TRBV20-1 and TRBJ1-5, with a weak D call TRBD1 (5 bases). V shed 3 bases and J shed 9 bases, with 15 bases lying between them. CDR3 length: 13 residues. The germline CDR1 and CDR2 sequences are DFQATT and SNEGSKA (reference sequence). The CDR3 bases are TGCAGTGCTAGGGTTCAGGGTTTTGGGCCCCAGCATTTT. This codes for CSARVQGFGPQHF.

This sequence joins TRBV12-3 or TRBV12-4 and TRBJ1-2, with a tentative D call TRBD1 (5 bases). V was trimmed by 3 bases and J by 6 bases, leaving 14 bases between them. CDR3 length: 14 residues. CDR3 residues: CASSFSGRVDGYTF. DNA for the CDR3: TGTGCCAGCAGTTTTTCAGGCAGGGTGGATGGCTACACCTTC.

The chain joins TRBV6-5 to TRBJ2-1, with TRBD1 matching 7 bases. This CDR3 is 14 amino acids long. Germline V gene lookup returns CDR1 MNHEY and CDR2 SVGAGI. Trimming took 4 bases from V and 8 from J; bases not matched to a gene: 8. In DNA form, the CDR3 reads TGTGCCAGCAGTTTAGGGACAGCCAGGGATGAGCAGTTCTTC. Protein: CASSLGTARDEQFF.

The CDR3 DNA sequence: TGCGCCAGCAGCTTGAGGATAGCCAGTGGGAATTCACCCCTCCACTTT. It is translated as CASSLRIASGNSPLHF. The chain employs TRBV5-1 and TRBJ1-6, with D unresolved. V was cut by 1 base and J by 7 bases, with 15 bases left in between. The CDR3 extends over 16 amino acids. Germline V gene lookup returns CDR1 SGHRS and CDR2 YFSETQ.

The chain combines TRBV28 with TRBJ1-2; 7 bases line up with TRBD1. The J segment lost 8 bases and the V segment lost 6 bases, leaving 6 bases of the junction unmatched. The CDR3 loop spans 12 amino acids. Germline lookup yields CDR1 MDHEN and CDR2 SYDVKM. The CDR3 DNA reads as TGTGCCAGCAGCAGACAGGGTGTCGGCTACACCTTC. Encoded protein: CASSRQGVGYTF.

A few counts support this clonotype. The DNA of the CDR3 is TGTGCCAGCAGTCACCAAGTAGCTTTCCTAAACAGAAATACGCAGTATTTT. It is translated as CASSHQVAFLNRNTQYF. This chain joins TRBV6-5 and TRBJ2-3, with no clear D. CDR1 is MNHEY, CDR2 SVGAGI, per germline. Trimming left V 5 bases short and J 7 bases short, with 25 bases between. There are 17 residues in the CDR3.

DNA of the CDR3: TGTGCTAGTGGTTTGGTAATGCAGGGGGACAGGGGGGATAGTACTGAAGCTTTCTTT. Its translation: CASGLVMQGDRGDSTEAFF. This chain links TRBV12-5 with TRBJ1-1; 11 bases are shared with TRBD1. The germline gives CDR1 LGHNT, CDR2 FRNRAP. This CDR3 comprises 19 residues. V dropped 0 bases and J dropped 5; count of bases not matched to a gene: 14.

Here the CDR3 DNA reads TGCAGTGCTAGAGTGGAGAGCGGGGTTAACATCGTGACCAAAAACATTCAGTACTTC. Amino acid sequence: CSARVESGVNIVTKNIQYF. This sequence joins TRBV20-1 and TRBJ2-4; 7 bases agree with TRBD2. V shed 1 base and J 2 bases; nucleotides not matched to a gene: 17. The V gene's germline CDR1 is DFQATT and CDR2 SNEGSKA (reference sequence). The CDR3 runs to 19 residues.

CDR3 residues: CASSKLEGQVTYNEQFF. The CDR3 nucleotides read TGTGCCAGCAGCAAACTGGAGGGACAGGTAACCTACAATGAGCAGTTCTTC. V usage is TRBV5-6 and J usage is TRBJ2-1; 8 bases line up with TRBD1. This CDR3 comprises 17 residues. Per the germline V gene, CDR1 is SGHDT and CDR2 is YYEEEE. J lost 2 bases, V lost 4 bases, and 11 bases had no gene match.

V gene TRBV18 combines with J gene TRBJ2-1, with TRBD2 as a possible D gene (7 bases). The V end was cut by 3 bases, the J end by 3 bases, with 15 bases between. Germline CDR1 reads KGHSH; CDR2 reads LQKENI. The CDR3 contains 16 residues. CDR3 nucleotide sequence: TGTGCCAGCTCACCGGATAAGGGGGGGATCTACAATGAGCAGTTCTTC. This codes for CASSPDKGGIYNEQFF.

CDR3 nucleotides: TGTGCCAGCAGCCACAGACAGGGGAGAAGCAATGAGCAGTTCTTC. Its translation is CASSHRQGRSNEQFF. The V and J genes are TRBV7-2 and TRBJ2-1, with 8 bases matching TRBD1. Germline V CDR1 and CDR2: SGHTA, FQGNSA. This CDR3 has 15 amino acids. The V and J ends lost 5 bases and 6 bases, in that order; junction bases with no gene match: 9.

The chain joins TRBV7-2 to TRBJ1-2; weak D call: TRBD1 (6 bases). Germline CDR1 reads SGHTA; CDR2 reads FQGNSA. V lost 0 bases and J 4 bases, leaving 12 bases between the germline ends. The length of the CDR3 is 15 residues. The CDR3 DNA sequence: TGTGCCAGCAGCTTAGCAGGCGACAGGCTCTATGGCTACACCTTC. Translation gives CASSLAGDRLYGYTF.

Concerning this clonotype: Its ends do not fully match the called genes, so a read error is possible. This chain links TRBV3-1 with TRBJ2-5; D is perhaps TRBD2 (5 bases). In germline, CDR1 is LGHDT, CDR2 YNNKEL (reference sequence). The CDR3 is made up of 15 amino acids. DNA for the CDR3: TGTGCCAGCACCCAAAGACGTCGAGGGCAAGAGACCCAGTACTTC. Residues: CASTQRRRGQETQYF.

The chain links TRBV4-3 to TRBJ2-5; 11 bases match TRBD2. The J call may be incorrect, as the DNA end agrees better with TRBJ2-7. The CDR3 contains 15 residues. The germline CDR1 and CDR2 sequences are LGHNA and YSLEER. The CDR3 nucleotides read TGCGCCACCTCCTTAAGACTAGCGGGGAGCGCCGAGCAGTACTTC. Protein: CATSLRLAGSAEQYF.

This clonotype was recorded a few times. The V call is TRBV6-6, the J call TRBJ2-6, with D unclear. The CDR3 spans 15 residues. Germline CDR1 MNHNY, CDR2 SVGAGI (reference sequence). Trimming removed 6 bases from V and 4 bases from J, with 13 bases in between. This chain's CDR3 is CASRNLGTGANVLTF. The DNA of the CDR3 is TGTGCCAGCAGAAACTTGGGTACGGGGGCCAACGTCCTGACTTTC.

The CDR3 protein is CASGRVGMQFF. CDR3 in DNA: TGTGCCAGCGGCAGGGTGGGGATGCAGTTCTTC. The chain employs TRBV7-9 and TRBJ2-1; TRBD1 might be the D (5 bases). The CDR3 covers 11 residues. The germline CDR1 and CDR2 sequences are SEHNR and FQNEAQ (reference sequence). Trimming stripped 8 bases from V and 12 bases from J, with 14 bases between.

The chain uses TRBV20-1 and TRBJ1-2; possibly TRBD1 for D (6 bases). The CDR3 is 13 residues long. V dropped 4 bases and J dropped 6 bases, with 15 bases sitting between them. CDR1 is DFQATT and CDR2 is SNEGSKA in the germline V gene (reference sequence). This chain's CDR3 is CSATGRGYDGYTF. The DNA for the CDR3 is TGCAGTGCTACCGGCAGGGGATATGATGGCTACACCTTC.

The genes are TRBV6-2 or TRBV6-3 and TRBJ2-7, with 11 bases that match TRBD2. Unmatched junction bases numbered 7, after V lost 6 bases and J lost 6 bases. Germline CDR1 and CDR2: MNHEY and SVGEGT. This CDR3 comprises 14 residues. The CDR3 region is CASRNSGRASEQYF. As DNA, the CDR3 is TGTGCCAGCAGAAATAGCGGGAGGGCCTCCGAGCAGTACTTC.

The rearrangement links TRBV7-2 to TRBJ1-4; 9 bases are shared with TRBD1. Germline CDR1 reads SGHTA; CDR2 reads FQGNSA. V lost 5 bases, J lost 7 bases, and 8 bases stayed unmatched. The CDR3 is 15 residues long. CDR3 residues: CASSPAGDRVEKLFF. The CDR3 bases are TGTGCCAGCAGCCCGGCCGGGGACAGGGTTGAAAAACTGTTTTTT.

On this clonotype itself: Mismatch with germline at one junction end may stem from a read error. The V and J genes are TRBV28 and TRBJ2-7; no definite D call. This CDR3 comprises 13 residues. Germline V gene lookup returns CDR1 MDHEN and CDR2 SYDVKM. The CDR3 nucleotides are TGTGCTAGCACGTCGGGTGCTGAGTACGAGCAGTACTTC. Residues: CASTSGAEYEQYF. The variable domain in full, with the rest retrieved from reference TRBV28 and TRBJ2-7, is DVKVTQSSRYLVKRTGEKVFLECVQDMDHENMFWYRQDPGLGLRLIYFSYDVKMKEKGDIPEGYSVSREKKERFSLILESASTNQTSMYLCASTSGAEYEQYFGPGTRLTVT.

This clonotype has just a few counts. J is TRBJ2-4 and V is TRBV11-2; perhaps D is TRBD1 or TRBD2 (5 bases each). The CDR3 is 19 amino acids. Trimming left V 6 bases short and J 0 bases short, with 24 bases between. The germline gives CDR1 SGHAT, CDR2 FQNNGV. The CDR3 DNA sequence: TGTGCCAGCAGTTCCGAATTGGGACCGACGAAACTAGCCAAAAACATTCAGTACTTC. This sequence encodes CASSSELGPTKLAKNIQYF.

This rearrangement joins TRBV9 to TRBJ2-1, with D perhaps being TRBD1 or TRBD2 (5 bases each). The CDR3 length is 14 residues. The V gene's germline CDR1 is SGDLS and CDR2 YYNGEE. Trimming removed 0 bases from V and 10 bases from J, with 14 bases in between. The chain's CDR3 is CASSVDGNQGEQFF. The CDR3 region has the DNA TGTGCCAGCAGCGTAGACGGGAATCAGGGCGAGCAGTTCTTC. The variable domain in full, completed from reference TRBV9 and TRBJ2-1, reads DSGVTQTPKHLITATGQRVTLRCSPRSGDLSVYWYQQSLDQGLQFLIQYYNGEERAKGNILERFSAQQFPDLHSELNLSSLELGDSALYFCASSVDGNQGEQFFGPGTRLTVL.

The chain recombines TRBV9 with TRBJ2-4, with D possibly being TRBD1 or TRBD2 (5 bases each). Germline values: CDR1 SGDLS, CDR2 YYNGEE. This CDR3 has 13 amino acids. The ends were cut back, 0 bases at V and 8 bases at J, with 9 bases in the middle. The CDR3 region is CASSVGVGDIQYF. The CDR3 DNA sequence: TGTGCCAGCAGCGTAGGGGTGGGGGACATTCAGTACTTC.